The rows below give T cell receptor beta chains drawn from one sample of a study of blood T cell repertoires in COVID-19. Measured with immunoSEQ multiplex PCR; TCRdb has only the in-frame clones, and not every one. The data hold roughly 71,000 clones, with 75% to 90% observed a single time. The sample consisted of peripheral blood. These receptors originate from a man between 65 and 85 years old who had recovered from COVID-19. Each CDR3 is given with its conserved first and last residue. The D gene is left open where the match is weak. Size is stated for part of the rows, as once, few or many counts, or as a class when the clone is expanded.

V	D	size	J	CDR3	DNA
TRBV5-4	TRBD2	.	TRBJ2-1	CASTRLARRSEQFF	TGTGCCAGTACGAGACTAGCGCGGCGGAGTGAGCAGTTCTTC
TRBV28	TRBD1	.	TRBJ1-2	CASNGQGHGYTF	TGTGCCAGCAACGGACAGGGGCATGGCTACACCTTC
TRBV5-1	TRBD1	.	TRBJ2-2	CASRSGTANTGELFF	TGCGCCAGCAGATCCGGGACAGCGAACACCGGGGAGCTGTTTTTT
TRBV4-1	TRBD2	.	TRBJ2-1	CASSQRVSGGSSYNEQFF	TGCGCCAGCAGCCAGCGGGTTAGCGGGGGGAGCTCCTACAATGAGCAGTTCTTC
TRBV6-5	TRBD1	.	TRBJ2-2	CASTSQGDTGELFF	TGTGCCAGCACGTCTCAGGGGGACACCGGGGAGCTGTTTTTT
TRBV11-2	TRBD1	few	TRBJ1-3	CASSSATGYSGNTIYF	TGTGCCAGCAGCTCTGCGACAGGGTATAGTGGAAACACCATATATTTT
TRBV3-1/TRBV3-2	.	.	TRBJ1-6	CASSQSSNSPLHF	TGTGCCAGCAGCCAGAGCTCGAATTCACCCCTCCACTTT
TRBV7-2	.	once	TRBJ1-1	CASSPPSDTEAFF	TGTGCCAGCAGCCCCCCCTCAGACACTGAAGCTTTCTTT
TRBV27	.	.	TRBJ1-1	CASSHDRNTEAFF	TGTGCCAGCTCCCATGACAGGAACACTGAAGCTTTCTTT
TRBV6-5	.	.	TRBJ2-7	CASGSGETAGEQYF	TGTGCCAGCGGATCGGGGGAGACTGCTGGAGAGCAGTACTTC
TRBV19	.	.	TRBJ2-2	CASSIYSSSNTGELFF	TGTGCCAGTAGTATATATTCTAGTTCCAACACCGGGGAGCTGTTTTTT
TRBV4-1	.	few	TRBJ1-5	CASSSTGSQPQHF	TGCGCCAGCAGCAGTACAGGATCTCAGCCCCAGCATTTT
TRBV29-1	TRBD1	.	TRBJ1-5	CSVGTGYNQPQHF	TGCAGCGTTGGGACAGGGTACAATCAGCCCCAGCATTTT
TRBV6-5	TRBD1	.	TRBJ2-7	CASSYQGQGAGEQYF	TGTGCCAGCAGTTACCAGGGACAGGGGGCAGGTGAGCAGTACTTC
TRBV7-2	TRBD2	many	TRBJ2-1	CASSLLTSGNVEQFF	TGTGCCAGCAGCTTGCTGACTAGCGGGAACGTTGAGCAGTTCTTC